This is a list of T cell receptor beta chains from one sample in a study of cytomegalovirus exposure and HLA in healthy donors. TCRdb keeps only in-frame clones here, not all; method: immunoSEQ multiplex PCR. Of roughly 300,000 clones in the sample, approximately 90% were seen once. Sequencing was done on a sample of PBMCs. The receptors derive from a woman in her twenties or thirties in good health and CMV-seropositive. The CDR3 runs from the conserved cysteine through the conserved F or W. A D gene is named only where the DNA matches it firmly. Clone size is not always given. Where it is, it says once, few, many or a class for expanded clones.

v_gene: TRBV29-1; abundance: NA; j_gene: TRBJ2-2; d_gene: TRBD1; CDR3aa: CSVTLQGTGELFF; CDR3nt: TGCAGCGTTACCCTACAGGGGACCGGGGAGCTGTTTTTT
v_gene: TRBV11-2; abundance: once; j_gene: TRBJ2-3; d_gene: NA; CDR3aa: CASSLPLARGSDTQYF; CDR3nt: TGTGCCAGCAGCTTACCTCTAGCGAGGGGGTCGGATACGCAGTATTTT
v_gene: TRBV27; abundance: NA; j_gene: TRBJ2-7; d_gene: TRBD2; CDR3aa: CASSLGLEGREQYF; CDR3nt: TGTGCCAGCAGTTTAGGACTAGAAGGTCGCGAGCAGTACTTC
v_gene: TRBV19; abundance: NA; j_gene: TRBJ2-7; d_gene: NA; CDR3aa: CAASHAQGPYEQYF; CDR3nt: TGTGCCGCCAGTCACGCGCAGGGCCCCTACGAGCAGTACTTC
v_gene: TRBV28; abundance: NA; j_gene: TRBJ2-7; d_gene: TRBD1; CDR3aa: CASNNPSGTGGVYEQYF; CDR3nt: TGTGCCAGCAACAATCCATCCGGGACAGGGGGGGTATACGAGCAGTACTTC
v_gene: TRBV13; abundance: NA; j_gene: TRBJ2-3; d_gene: NA; CDR3aa: CASSLGSDTQYF; CDR3nt: TGTGCCAGCAGCTTAGGGTCAGATACGCAGTATTTT
v_gene: TRBV27; abundance: NA; j_gene: TRBJ1-1; d_gene: TRBD1; CDR3aa: CASSLTQGVNTEAFF; CDR3nt: TGTGCCAGCAGTTTAACACAGGGGGTGAACACTGAAGCTTTCTTT
v_gene: TRBV6-6; abundance: NA; j_gene: TRBJ1-5; d_gene: NA; CDR3aa: CASRPRREPNQPQHF; CDR3nt: TGTGCCAGCCGCCCTAGGAGGGAACCCAATCAGCCCCAGCATTTT
v_gene: TRBV2; abundance: NA; j_gene: TRBJ2-7; d_gene: TRBD1; CDR3aa: CATNRDRYEQYF; CDR3nt: TGTGCCACCAACCGGGACAGGTACGAGCAGTACTTC
v_gene: TRBV7-3; abundance: NA; j_gene: TRBJ2-5; d_gene: TRBD2; CDR3aa: CASSKTGGGETQYF; CDR3nt: TGTGCCAGCAGCAAAACGGGAGGCGGTGAGACCCAGTACTTC
v_gene: TRBV2; abundance: once; j_gene: TRBJ2-5; d_gene: NA; CDR3aa: CASVGTVQETQYF; CDR3nt: TGTGCCAGCGTGGGTACAGTTCAAGAGACCCAGTACTTC
v_gene: TRBV9; abundance: NA; j_gene: TRBJ2-7; d_gene: NA; CDR3aa: CASSVAAGLGTYEQYF; CDR3nt: TGTGCCAGCAGCGTAGCTGCGGGACTTGGGACCTACGAGCAGTACTTC
v_gene: TRBV28; abundance: NA; j_gene: TRBJ2-1; d_gene: NA; CDR3aa: CASSLSGSYNEQFF; CDR3nt: TGTGCCAGCAGTCTTAGCGGTTCCTACAATGAGCAGTTCTTC
v_gene: TRBV9; abundance: NA; j_gene: TRBJ1-1; d_gene: TRBD1; CDR3aa: CASSAAQGAGTEAFF; CDR3nt: TGTGCCAGCAGCGCAGCACAGGGGGCTGGTACTGAAGCTTTCTTT
v_gene: TRBV2; abundance: NA; j_gene: TRBJ1-5; d_gene: NA; CDR3aa: CASSERDTERNQPQHF; CDR3nt: TGTGCCAGCAGTGAACGGGACACGGAAAGGAATCAGCCCCAGCATTTT
v_gene: TRBV30; abundance: NA; j_gene: TRBJ2-2; d_gene: NA; CDR3aa: CAWSDAPNTGELFF; CDR3nt: TGTGCCTGGAGTGACGCACCGAACACCGGGGAGCTGTTTTTT
v_gene: TRBV5-1; abundance: NA; j_gene: TRBJ2-7; d_gene: NA; CDR3aa: CASSLQGYEQYF; CDR3nt: TGCGCCAGCAGCCTACAGGGCTACGAGCAGTACTTC
v_gene: TRBV30; abundance: NA; j_gene: TRBJ1-5; d_gene: NA; CDR3aa: CAWRTASQPQHF; CDR3nt: TGTGCCTGGAGGACCGCCTCTCAGCCCCAGCATTTT
v_gene: TRBV9; abundance: NA; j_gene: TRBJ1-1; d_gene: NA; CDR3aa: CASSLTPGNTEAFF; CDR3nt: TGTGCCAGCAGCTTAACTCCGGGTAACACTGAAGCTTTCTTT
v_gene: TRBV2; abundance: NA; j_gene: TRBJ1-3; d_gene: NA; CDR3aa: CASSEEGRISGNTIYF; CDR3nt: TGTGCCAGCAGTGAGGAGGGGAGGATCTCTGGAAACACCATATATTTT
v_gene: TRBV27; abundance: NA; j_gene: TRBJ1-5; d_gene: TRBD1; CDR3aa: CASSMLGGQDQHF; CDR3nt: TGTGCCAGCAGTATGCTAGGAGGACAGGACCAGCATTTT
v_gene: TRBV19; abundance: NA; j_gene: TRBJ1-4; d_gene: NA; CDR3aa: CASSKDTHEKLFF; CDR3nt: TGTGCCAGTAGTAAGGACACCCATGAAAAACTGTTTTTT
v_gene: TRBV7-9; abundance: NA; j_gene: TRBJ1-2; d_gene: NA; CDR3aa: CASSLAVSGYGYTF; CDR3nt: TGTGCCAGCAGCTTAGCGGTGAGCGGCTATGGCTACACCTTC
v_gene: TRBV30; abundance: NA; j_gene: TRBJ2-5; d_gene: TRBD1; CDR3aa: CAWSGRQGGETQYF; CDR3nt: TGTGCCTGGAGTGGACGACAGGGGGGAGAGACCCAGTACTTC
v_gene: TRBV7-9; abundance: NA; j_gene: TRBJ1-2; d_gene: TRBD1; CDR3aa: CASSPQDRLLYGYTF; CDR3nt: TGTGCCAGCAGCCCCCAGGACAGGTTACTCTATGGCTACACCTTC
v_gene: TRBV4-2; abundance: NA; j_gene: TRBJ1-4; d_gene: NA; CDR3aa: CASSQGEGEKLFF; CDR3nt: TGTGCCAGCAGCCAAGGAGAAGGTGAAAAACTGTTTTTT
v_gene: TRBV14; abundance: NA; j_gene: TRBJ2-2; d_gene: NA; CDR3aa: CASSQDWGHKSGELFF; CDR3nt: TGTGCCAGCAGCCAAGACTGGGGACATAAATCCGGGGAGCTGTTTTTT
v_gene: TRBV2; abundance: NA; j_gene: TRBJ1-4; d_gene: NA; CDR3aa: CASRDVRKGTNEKLFF; CDR3nt: TGTGCCAGCAGAGACGTTCGAAAGGGGACTAATGAAAAACTGTTTTTT
v_gene: TRBV18; abundance: NA; j_gene: TRBJ2-4; d_gene: NA; CDR3aa: CASSPKDTNIQYF; CDR3nt: TGTGCCAGCTCACCAAAGGACACAAACATTCAGTACTTC
v_gene: TRBV6-1; abundance: NA; j_gene: TRBJ2-7; d_gene: NA; CDR3aa: CASSEQVLEQYF; CDR3nt: TGTGCCAGCAGTGAACAGGTCCTCGAGCAGTACTTC
v_gene: TRBV29-1; abundance: NA; j_gene: TRBJ2-3; d_gene: NA; CDR3aa: CSGRPGGRGTDTQYF; CDR3nt: TGCAGCGGCCGGCCGGGTGGGAGAGGAACAGATACGCAGTATTTT
v_gene: TRBV13; abundance: NA; j_gene: TRBJ2-7; d_gene: NA; CDR3aa: CASSSLDSYEQYF; CDR3nt: TGTGCCAGCAGCTCTCTGGACTCCTACGAGCAGTACTTC
v_gene: TRBV6-5; abundance: NA; j_gene: TRBJ2-5; d_gene: NA; CDR3aa: CASSYVGVGETQYF; CDR3nt: TGTGCCAGCAGTTACGTAGGGGTTGGGGAGACCCAGTACTTC
v_gene: TRBV9; abundance: NA; j_gene: TRBJ2-2; d_gene: NA; CDR3aa: CASSPQIEGWELFF; CDR3nt: TGTGCCAGCAGCCCCCAAATAGAGGGGTGGGAGCTGTTTTTT
v_gene: TRBV28; abundance: NA; j_gene: TRBJ2-3; d_gene: NA; CDR3aa: CASSRTDKYTDTQYF; CDR3nt: TGTGCCAGCAGCCGGACAGATAAGTACACAGATACGCAGTATTTT
v_gene: TRBV14; abundance: NA; j_gene: TRBJ2-1; d_gene: TRBD2; CDR3aa: CASSQVGLAGVGEQFF; CDR3nt: TGTGCCAGCAGCCAAGTTGGACTAGCGGGAGTGGGTGAGCAGTTCTTC